This T cell receptor beta chain was documented in a study of blood T cell repertoires in COVID-19. On the study more broadly: PBMCs, B-cell-depleted T cells, or T cells provided the cDNA or gDNA that made up the material.

As processed by the authors: Amplification of reference gene primers was used by the study to estimate nucleated cell counts. The method was immunoSEQ multiplex PCR; TCRdb's version includes in-frame clones alone and lacks a portion of them. V and J calls and clone size are given by that table; D and trimming were obtained from the DNA. Of almost 200,000 clones listed, roughly 90% were seen once; the top ten hold 6.5% to 9%. Trimming stripped 1 base from V and 0 bases from J, with 10 bases between. The CDR3 sequence is 15 residues long. Germline CDR1 SGHNT, CDR2 YYREEE (reference sequence). Study members were between roughly 18 and 89 years old and lived in approximately 25 US regions. Among Cohort 3 donors, those recovered had two negative PCRs, clearance, or symptom resolution.

The sequencing sample was made of PBMCs or T cells enriched from blood (not recorded which). This chain links TRBV5-4 with TRBJ1-1, with a weak D call TRBD1 (5 bases). The clonotype was recovered from a woman between 18 and 29 years old who had recovered from COVID-19. The CDR3 protein is CASSLNEGVNTEAFF. The CDR3 nucleotides read TGTGCCAGCAGCTTGAACGAAGGGGTGAACACTGAAGCTTTCTTT.